This TCR beta chain was sequenced in a study of blood T cell repertoires in COVID-19. As for the study in general: The origin of the acute and convalescent COVID-19 samples was the United States, Italy and Spain. T cells, B-cell-depleted T cells, or PBMCs provided the cDNA or gDNA that served as material.

This CDR3 comprises 15 residues. Trimming took 0 bases from V and 4 from J, leaving 11 bases between them. The germline gives CDR1 SGDLS, CDR2 YYNGEE. In the authors' methods: Reference gene primers were amplified, and this amplification served to estimate nucleated cell counts. Data came from immunoSEQ multiplex PCR; TCRdb stores just in-frame clones and leaves some out. That table gives V, J and clone size, and the DNA gave D and trimming. The sample records 150,000 or so clones, about 93% being singletons. The chain combines TRBV9 with TRBJ2-1; possible D gene TRBD1, 6 bases. The sequencing sample was made of peripheral blood. The sequence came from a woman between 50 and 59 years old with acute or convalescent COVID-19. CDR3 sequence reads: CASSVAGVDYNEQFF. The CDR3 DNA sequence: TGTGCCAGCAGCGTAGCAGGGGTTGATTACAATGAGCAGTTCTTC.